The entry below gives a single T cell receptor (beta chain) sequence along with its context. The data derive from a study of T-cell memory formation after mild COVID-19. A single record per CDR3 protein comes from TCRdb applying MiXCR to the 5' RACE reads. The sample yields 350,000 to 500,000 distinct CDR3 sequences, roughly 18% seen once. With V trimmed by 8 bases and J by 3 bases, 8 bases remained unmatched. Germline CDR1 MNHEY, CDR2 SVGAGI. The CDR3 consists of 14 residues. This chain joins TRBV6-5 and TRBJ2-3; 7 positions agree with TRBD1. Material: PBMCs or a T cell subset sorted from them (not recorded which). The receptor was derived from a man aged 18 to 35 who had mild COVID-19 (a few samples of this study predate the infection). Cell type and time point are not known. CDR3 in amino acids: CASANDRETDTQYF. As DNA, the CDR3 is TGTGCCAGCGCAAACGACAGGGAGACAGATACGCAGTATTTT.